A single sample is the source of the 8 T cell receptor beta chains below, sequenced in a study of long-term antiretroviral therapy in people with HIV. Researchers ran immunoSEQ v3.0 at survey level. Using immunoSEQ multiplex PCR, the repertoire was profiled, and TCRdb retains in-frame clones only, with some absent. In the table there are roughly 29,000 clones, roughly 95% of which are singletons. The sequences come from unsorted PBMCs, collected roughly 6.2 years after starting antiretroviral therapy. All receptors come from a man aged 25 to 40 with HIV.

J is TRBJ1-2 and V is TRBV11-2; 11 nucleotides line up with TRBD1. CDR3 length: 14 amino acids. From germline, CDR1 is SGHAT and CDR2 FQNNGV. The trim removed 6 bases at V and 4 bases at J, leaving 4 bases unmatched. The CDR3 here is CASSSGTGGYGYTF. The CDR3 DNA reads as TGTGCCAGCAGTTCCGGGACAGGGGGCTATGGCTACACCTTC.

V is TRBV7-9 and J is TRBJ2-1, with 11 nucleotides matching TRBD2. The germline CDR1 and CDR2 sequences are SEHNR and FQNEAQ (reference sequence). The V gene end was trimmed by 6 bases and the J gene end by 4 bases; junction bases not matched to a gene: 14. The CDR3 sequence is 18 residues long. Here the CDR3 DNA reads TGTGCCAGCAGTCCCACATTCCTGACTAGCGGGATATACAATGAGCAGTTCTTC. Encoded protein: CASSPTFLTSGIYNEQFF.

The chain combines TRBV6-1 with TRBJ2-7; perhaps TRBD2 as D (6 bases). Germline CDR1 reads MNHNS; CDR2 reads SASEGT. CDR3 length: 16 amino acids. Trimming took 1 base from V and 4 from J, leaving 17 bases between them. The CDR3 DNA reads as TGTGCCAGCAGTGAAGTGAGGGGACTCTCTACGTACGAGCAGTACTTC. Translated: CASSEVRGLSTYEQYF.

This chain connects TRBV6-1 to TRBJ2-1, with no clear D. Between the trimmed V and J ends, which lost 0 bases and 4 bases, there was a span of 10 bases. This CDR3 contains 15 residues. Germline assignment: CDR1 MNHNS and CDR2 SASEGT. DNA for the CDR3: TGTGCCAGCAGTGAAGCGCCTGACGGTTACAATGAGCAGTTCTTC. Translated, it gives CASSEAPDGYNEQFF.

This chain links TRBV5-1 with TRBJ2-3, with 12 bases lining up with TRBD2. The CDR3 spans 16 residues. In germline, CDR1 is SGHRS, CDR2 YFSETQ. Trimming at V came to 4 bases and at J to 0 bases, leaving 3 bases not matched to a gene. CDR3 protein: CASSPGTSGSTDTQYF. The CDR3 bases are TGCGCCAGCAGCCCCGGGACTAGCGGGAGCACAGATACGCAGTATTTT.

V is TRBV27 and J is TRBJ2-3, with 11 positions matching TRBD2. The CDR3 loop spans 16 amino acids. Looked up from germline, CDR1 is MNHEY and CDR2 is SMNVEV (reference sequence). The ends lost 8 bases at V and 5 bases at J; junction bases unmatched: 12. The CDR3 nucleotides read TGTGCCAGCGGGGTATTAGCGGGAGGGCCGGAAGATACGCAGTATTTT. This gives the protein CASGVLAGGPEDTQYF.

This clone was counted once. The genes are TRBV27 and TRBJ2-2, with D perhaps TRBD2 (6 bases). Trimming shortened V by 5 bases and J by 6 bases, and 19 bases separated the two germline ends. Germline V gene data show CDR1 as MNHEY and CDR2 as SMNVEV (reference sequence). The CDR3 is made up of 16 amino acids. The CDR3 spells CASSRVRDFTSGELFF. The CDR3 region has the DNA TGTGCCAGCAGTCGAGTCCGGGACTTTACCTCCGGGGAGCTGTTTTTT.

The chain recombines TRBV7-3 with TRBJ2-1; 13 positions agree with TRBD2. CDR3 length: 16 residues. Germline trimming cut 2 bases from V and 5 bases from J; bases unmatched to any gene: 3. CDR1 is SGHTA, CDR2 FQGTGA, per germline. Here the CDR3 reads CASSLPGLAGHNEQFF. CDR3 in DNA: TGTGCCAGCAGCTTACCGGGACTAGCGGGACACAATGAGCAGTTCTTC.